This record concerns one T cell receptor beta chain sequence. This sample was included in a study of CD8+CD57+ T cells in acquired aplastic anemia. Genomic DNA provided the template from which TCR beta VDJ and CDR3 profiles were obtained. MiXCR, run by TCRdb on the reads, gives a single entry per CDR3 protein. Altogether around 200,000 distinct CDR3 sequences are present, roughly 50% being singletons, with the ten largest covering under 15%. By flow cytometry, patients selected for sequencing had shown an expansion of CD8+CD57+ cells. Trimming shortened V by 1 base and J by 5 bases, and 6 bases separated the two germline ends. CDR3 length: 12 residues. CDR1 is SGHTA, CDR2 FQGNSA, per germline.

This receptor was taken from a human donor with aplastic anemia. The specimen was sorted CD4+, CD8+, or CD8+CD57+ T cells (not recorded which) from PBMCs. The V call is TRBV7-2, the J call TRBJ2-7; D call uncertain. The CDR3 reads CASSLGMDEQYF. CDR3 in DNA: TGTGCCAGCAGCTTAGGAATGGACGAGCAGTACTTC. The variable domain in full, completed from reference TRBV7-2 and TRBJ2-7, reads GAGVSQSPSNKVTEKGKDVELRCDPISGHTALYWYRQSLGQGLEFLIYFQGNSAPDKSGLPSDRFSAERTGGSVSTLTIQRTQQEDSAVYLCASSLGMDEQYFGPGTRLTVT.